Listed below are T cell receptor beta chains from one sample, sequenced in a study of T cell repertoires in aging, cancer and after chemotherapy. Each CDR3 protein is one row after TCRdb ran MiXCR on the multiplex PCR reads. The sample includes just under 9,500 distinct CDR3 sequences, roughly a quarter seen only once; the top ten take roughly 15%. Sequencing was carried out using blood. These receptor sequences come from a human donor with a blood cancer. The donor label of this sample is uncertain. The CDR3 runs from the conserved cysteine through the conserved F or W. Fields, in order: clone size, D gene, J gene, V gene, CDR3 protein, CDR3 DNA. D genes are given only for firm matches. Only some rows state a clone size, as once, few, many or a class for expanded clones.

>NA|NA|TRBJ2-2|TRBV24-1
CATSDSGKDRRNTGELFF
TGTGCCACCAGTGACTCTGGGAAAGACAGGAGAAACACCGGGGAGCTGTTTTTT
>NA|NA|TRBJ1-1|TRBV12-3/TRBV12-4
CASSFKGTEAFF
TGTGCCAGCAGTTTCAAGGGCACTGAAGCTTTCTTT
>medium-sized|TRBD1|TRBJ2-7|TRBV5-5
CASSWTGTHEQYF
TGTGCCAGCAGTTGGACAGGGACCCACGAGCAGTACTTC
>NA|NA|TRBJ1-1|TRBV7-6
CASSTKTAATTEAFF
TGTGCCAGCAGCACCAAGACGGCGGCCACGACTGAAGCTTTCTTT
>many|TRBD2|TRBJ2-1|TRBV15
CATSRALAGAGSYNEQFF
TGTGCCACCAGCAGAGCACTAGCGGGGGCGGGGTCCTACAATGAGCAGTTCTTC
>medium-sized|NA|TRBJ2-7|TRBV12-3/TRBV12-4
CAGGAGTQGGEQYF
TGTGCCGGAGGAGCGGGAACCCAGGGGGGCGAGCAGTACTTC
>many|TRBD1|TRBJ1-1|TRBV19
CASSPLADRVNTEAFF
TGTGCCAGCTCCCCCCTGGCGGACAGGGTGAACACTGAAGCTTTCTTT
>few|NA|TRBJ1-2|TRBV19
CASTPLEFANYGYTF
TGTGCCAGTACCCCTCTAGAGTTCGCTAACTATGGCTACACCTTC
>NA|TRBD1|TRBJ1-5|TRBV7-9
CASSWGYGQEENQPQHF
TGTGCCAGCAGCTGGGGGTACGGACAGGAAGAAAATCAGCCCCAGCATTTT
>many|NA|TRBJ2-5|TRBV7-9
CACQGGRETQYF
TGTGCCTGTCAGGGTGGGAGAGAGACCCAGTACTTC
>many|TRBD1|TRBJ2-3|TRBV30
CAWVNRGTSDTQYF
TGTGCCTGGGTAAACAGGGGGACCTCAGATACGCAGTATTTT
>medium-sized|NA|TRBJ1-2|TRBV18
CASSPPGQGVLYGYTF
TGTGCCAGCTCACCACCGGGACAAGGGGTTTTGTATGGCTACACCTTC
>few|NA|TRBJ2-7|TRBV7-2
CASSRFRGSYEQYF
TGTGCCAGCAGCCGTTTTAGGGGTTCCTACGAGCAGTACTTC
>NA|NA|TRBJ2-5|TRBV6-1
CASSPRAGDQNIQYF
TGTGCCAGCAGTCCCCGGGCGGGTGACCAAAACATCCAGTACTTC
>medium-sized|NA|TRBJ2-3|TRBV27
CASSYISTDTQYF
TGTGCCAGCAGTTACATTAGCACAGATACGCAGTATTTT
>NA|TRBD2|TRBJ2-5|TRBV14
CASSQELAGVETQYF
TGTGCCAGCAGCCAAGAACTAGCGGGAGTAGAGACCCAGTACTTC
>many|TRBD1|TRBJ1-2|TRBV19
CASSAGQGWYGYTF
TGTGCCAGTAGCGCCGGACAGGGCTGGTATGGCTACACCTTC
>NA|NA|TRBJ1-3|TRBV5-1
CASSNSTGRSGNTIYF
TGCGCCAGCAGCAATTCTACAGGCCGCTCTGGAAACACCATATATTTT
>NA|TRBD1|TRBJ1-2|TRBV5-4
CASSLSPRTGGPDGYTF
TGTGCCAGCAGCTTAAGCCCCCGGACAGGGGGGCCGGATGGCTACACCTTC
>few|TRBD2|TRBJ2-1|TRBV18
CASSPSLAGGPYNEQFF
TGTGCCAGCTCACCGAGCTTAGCGGGAGGGCCGTACAATGAGCAGTTCTTC
>medium-sized|NA|TRBJ2-5|TRBV30
CAWSSGDNQYF
TGTGCCTGGAGTTCTGGGGACAACCAGTACTTC
>few|TRBD1|TRBJ2-5|TRBV7-6
CASSLGTGSQETQYF
TGTGCCAGCAGCTTAGGGACAGGGAGCCAAGAGACCCAGTACTTC
>few|NA|TRBJ2-1|TRBV6-6
CASSYGGVGNEQFF
TGTGCCAGCAGTTATGGGGGAGTGGGCAATGAGCAGTTCTTC
>NA|NA|TRBJ1-3|TRBV27
CASSSWASDNTIYF
TGTGCCAGCAGTTCCTGGGCCTCAGACAACACCATATATTTT
>medium-sized|TRBD2|TRBJ2-2|TRBV5-4
CASSGTSGDTGELFF
TGTGCCAGCAGTGGGACTAGCGGAGACACCGGGGAGCTGTTTTTT
>medium-sized|NA|TRBJ2-3|TRBV6-5
CASSILGPSDTQYF
TGTGCCAGCAGCATACTAGGCCCCTCAGATACGCAGTATTTT
>medium-sized|NA|TRBJ2-3|TRBV5-3
CARSANRLDRTDTQYF
TGTGCCAGAAGCGCGAACCGGCTTGACCGCACAGATACGCAGTATTTT
>NA|NA|TRBJ1-4|TRBV27
CASSTKGGRPPNEKLFF
TGTGCCAGCAGTACAAAAGGGGGTCGGCCCCCAAATGAAAAACTGTTTTTT
>large|NA|TRBJ2-7|TRBV6-5
CASSYETAATYEQYF
TGTGCCAGCAGTTACGAGACAGCCGCCACCTACGAGCAGTACTTC
>few|NA|TRBJ2-7|TRBV11-1
CASSSPGASEQYF
TGTGCCAGCAGCTCCCCGGGGGCGAGCGAGCAGTACTTC
>NA|TRBD2|TRBJ2-1|TRBV11-2
CASSLAASGSTYNEQFF
TGTGCCAGCAGCTTAGCGGCTAGCGGGAGTACCTACAATGAGCAGTTCTTC
>few|TRBD2|TRBJ2-7|TRBV6-6
CASTARRGGEQYF
TGTGCCAGCACTGCAAGGCGGGGGGGTGAGCAGTACTTC
>NA|TRBD2|TRBJ2-7|TRBV20-1
CSASSSGLSYEQYF
TGCAGTGCTAGTTCTAGCGGTCTCTCCTACGAGCAGTACTTC
>few|TRBD1|TRBJ2-7|TRBV6-2/TRBV6-3
CATNRGSHEQYF
TGTGCCACCAACAGGGGATCCCACGAGCAGTACTTC
>NA|NA|TRBJ1-2|TRBV5-1
CASSFTEANYGYTF
TGCGCCAGCAGCTTCACGGAAGCTAACTATGGCTACACCTTC
>once|TRBD2|TRBJ2-1|TRBV6-5
CASTGLGNEQFF
TGTGCCAGCACCGGACTAGGCAATGAGCAGTTCTTC
>medium-sized|NA|TRBJ2-5|TRBV15
CATSRVLGLSGQETQYF
TGTGCCACCAGCAGAGTGCTGGGCCTTAGCGGCCAAGAGACCCAGTACTTC
>medium-sized|NA|TRBJ2-1|TRBV29-1
CSVAGENSYNEQFF
TGCAGCGTTGCTGGGGAAAACTCCTACAATGAGCAGTTCTTC
>medium-sized|NA|TRBJ2-1|TRBV27
CASRKGNFAQFF
TGTGCCAGCAGAAAGGGGAATTTCGCGCAGTTCTTC
>medium-sized|TRBD2|TRBJ2-1|TRBV7-6
CASSLVSGGRAYNEQFF
TGTGCCAGCAGCTTAGTGTCCGGCGGGAGGGCCTACAATGAGCAGTTCTTC
>few|NA|TRBJ1-1|TRBV15
CATSRARARLRGNTEAFF
TGTGCCACCAGCAGAGCCAGGGCCCGACTGAGGGGGAACACTGAAGCTTTCTTT
>NA|NA|TRBJ2-7|TRBV28
CASSPTLLSSYEQYF
TGTGCCAGCAGCCCCACCCTCCTAAGCTCCTACGAGCAGTACTTC
>NA|NA|TRBJ2-7|TRBV6-5
CASSYNGPEGEVGEQYF
TGTGCCAGCAGTTACAATGGTCCAGAAGGGGAGGTCGGCGAGCAGTACTTC
>NA|TRBD1|TRBJ2-1|TRBV19
CASSTTWTGGWDYNEQFF
TGTGCCAGTAGTACCACTTGGACAGGGGGCTGGGACTACAATGAGCAGTTCTTC
>medium-sized|NA|TRBJ2-1|TRBV29-1
CSGAWGINNEQFF
TGCAGCGGTGCCTGGGGTATCAACAATGAGCAGTTCTTC
>medium-sized|NA|TRBJ2-1|TRBV19
CASTLRGGQYNEQFF
TGTGCCAGTACCCTTAGGGGGGGACAGTACAATGAGCAGTTCTTC
>NA|NA|TRBJ1-2|TRBV28
CASSPFPRIRFNYGYTF
TGTGCCAGCAGTCCCTTCCCAAGGATCAGGTTCAACTATGGCTACACCTTC
>NA|TRBD1|TRBJ1-6|TRBV5-1
CASSLGDRDNSPLHF
TGCGCCAGCAGCTTGGGGGACAGGGATAATTCACCCCTCCACTTT
>NA|TRBD2|TRBJ2-5|TRBV11-1
CASSISGSETQYF
TGTGCCAGCAGCATTAGCGGGAGTGAGACCCAGTACTTC
>NA|NA|TRBJ1-2|TRBV28
CASSSQGRYGYTF
TGTGCCAGCAGTTCCCAGGGGCGCTATGGCTACACCTTC
>many|NA|TRBJ2-7|TRBV28
CASSLVPTSAYEQYF
TGTGCCAGCAGTTTAGTGCCTACCTCGGCGTACGAGCAGTACTTC